The 11 T cell receptor beta chains below come from one sample, sequenced in a study of blood T cells in healthy people across ages. Combining a sample-barcoded 5' primer with a J-beta primer mix, a second PCR ran for 7 to 11 cycles. MiXCR was run by TCRdb on the 5' RACE reads, yielding one entry per CDR3 protein. There are more than 600,000 distinct CDR3 sequences in the sample; around 25% occur only once, and 9.4% lies in the top ten. The data were also submitted as part of a second study, on T cells of mothers and their children.

Material: blood. These TCRs come from a boy between 10 and 17 years old in good health.

The chain uses TRBV6-2 or TRBV6-3 and TRBJ1-5, with TRBD1 matching over 8 bases. With 5 bases clipped from V and 5 bases from J, the junction kept 2 bases outside the gene matches. The V gene's germline CDR1 is MNHEY and CDR2 SVGEGT. The CDR3 has 13 residues. The chain's CDR3 is CASSDRGHQPQHF. CDR3 nucleotide sequence: TGTGCCAGCAGTGACAGGGGTCATCAGCCCCAGCATTTT.

This clonotype was counted ten times or more. The chain carries TRBV3-1 and TRBJ2-2, with 8 bases fitting TRBD2. V lost 4 bases to trimming and J lost 2 bases; unmatched junction nucleotides: 6. The CDR3 extends over 16 amino acids. Germline values: CDR1 LGHDT, CDR2 YNNKEL (reference sequence). CDR3 nucleotide sequence: TGTGCCAGCAGCCGAGTGAGCGGGAGCAACACCGGGGAGCTGTTTTTT. Encoded protein: CASSRVSGSNTGELFF.

J is TRBJ2-1 and V is TRBV7-3, with 10 nucleotides matching TRBD1. The junction had 11 bases not matched to a gene; V was cut back by 8 bases and J by 4 bases. CDR1 and CDR2 from the germline V gene are SGHTA and FQGTGA. The CDR3 contains 16 residues. CDR3: CASGSPGTGAYNEQFF. CDR3 nucleotides: TGTGCCAGCGGGTCCCCCGGGACAGGGGCGTACAATGAGCAGTTCTTC. The full variable domain, completed using reference TRBV7-3 and TRBJ2-1, is GAGVSQTPSNKVTEKGKYVELRCDPISGHTALYWYRQSLGQGPEFLIYFQGTGAADDSGLPNDRFFAVRPEGSVSTLKIQRTERGDSAVYLCASGSPGTGAYNEQFFGPGTRLTVL.

This clonotype was observed a handful of times. The V gene is TRBV4-2, the J gene TRBJ2-7, with D possibly matching TRBD2 (5 bases). The CDR3 extends over 12 amino acids. The V end lost 0 bases, the J end lost 6 bases, and 6 bases lay between the germline ends. Germline CDR1 is LGHNA and CDR2 is YNFKEQ. Written as DNA, the CDR3 is TGTGCCAGCAGCCAAGATCGGGGCGAGCAGTACTTC. Translated, it gives CASSQDRGEQYF.

A remark on this clonotype: The conserved phenylalanine or tryptophan is not found at the CDR3 terminus, so this likely reflects a read error. The chain is built from TRBV29-1 and TRBJ2-5; D possibly corresponds to TRBD1 (6 bases). V was pared by 4 bases and J by 5 bases, with 14 bases between. The germline V gene has CDR1 SQVTM and CDR2 ANQGSEA. CDR3 size: 13 residues. For the CDR3, the DNA is TGCAGCGTTGGGGGATGGGGGCAGGAGACCCAGTACCTC. This translates into CSVGGWGQETQYL.

The gene calls are TRBV7-2 and TRBJ2-2; possibly TRBD2 for D (5 bases). With 1 base removed from V and 1 base from J, the gap between germline ends came to 13 bases. The germline V gene has CDR1 SGHTA and CDR2 FQGNSA. The CDR3 totals 17 residues. The CDR3 here is CASSLGRTGLNTGELFF. The CDR3 nucleotides are TGTGCCAGCAGCTTAGGGAGAACGGGGTTGAACACCGGGGAGCTGTTTTTT.

The V gene is TRBV29-1, the J gene TRBJ2-1, with 7 bases fitting TRBD2. Germline V gene lookup returns CDR1 SQVTM and CDR2 ANQGSEA. The CDR3 covers 9 residues. CDR3 region: CAGDNEQFF. Here the CDR3 DNA reads TGCGCGGGAGACAATGAGCAGTTCTTC.

J is TRBJ2-5 and V is TRBV12-3 or TRBV12-4; 12 bases line up with TRBD2. With the DNA end fitting TRBJ2-7 better, the J assignment may be wrong. This CDR3 spans 16 amino acids. CDR3 in amino acids: CASSPEGLAGQYEQYF. The CDR3 region has the DNA TGTGCCAGCAGTCCCGAGGGACTAGCGGGCCAGTACGAGCAGTACTTC.

The V call is TRBV20-1, the J call TRBJ2-1; D is possibly TRBD1 or TRBD2 (6 bases each). Trimming cost V 5 bases and J 4 bases, with 15 bases left between them. CDR1 is DFQATT and CDR2 is SNEGSKA in the germline V gene (reference sequence). This CDR3 region has 14 residues. CDR3 sequence reads: CSARWGAAYNEQFF. The CDR3 DNA sequence: TGCAGTGCTCGTTGGGGGGCAGCGTACAATGAGCAGTTCTTC.

The V and J genes are TRBV4-3 and TRBJ1-6; TRBD1 is a possible D gene (6 bases). CDR1 is LGHNA, CDR2 YSLEER, per germline. The CDR3 is 16 amino acids. The V end lost 0 bases, the J end lost 6 bases, and 12 bases lay between the germline ends. This CDR3 is CASSQDWGQINSPLHF. CDR3 sequence (DNA): TGCGCCAGCAGCCAAGACTGGGGGCAGATTAATTCACCCCTCCACTTT.

V and J are TRBV6-4 and TRBJ1-1, with 9 nucleotides matching TRBD1. The CDR3 covers 13 residues. V shed 6 bases and J 4 bases; nucleotides not matched to a gene: 3. Germline V gene data show CDR1 as MRHNA and CDR2 as SNTAGT. The CDR3 here is CASSATGGTEAFF. The CDR3 coding sequence is TGTGCCAGCAGCGCGACAGGGGGCACTGAAGCTTTCTTT.